The next 18 T cell receptor beta chains were all read from a single sample in a study of tumor-infiltrating lymphocytes in primary liver carcinoma. The blood RNA (from unsorted whole blood) was obtained, and germline DNA was also extracted. The researchers produced TCR beta cDNA from 500 to 550 ng total RNA with a constant-region primer. Three nested multiplex PCR rounds of slightly modified ARM-PCR generated TCR beta libraries. The first two PCR rounds, roughly 9 cycles each, used TRBV1-TRBV30 forward primers and a C-beta reverse primer. TCRdb passed the multiplex PCR reads through MiXCR, listing each CDR3 protein once. Of 250,000 to 400,000 distinct CDR3 sequences detected, roughly two thirds appear once; the ten largest clones hold roughly 9%. The sequenced sample was peripheral blood. These receptors were taken from a man between 35 and 55 years old with primary liver carcinoma and hepatitis B virus infection.

A note on this clonotype: With a much larger clone just one base away, this may be a read error. As the CDR3 is not closed by the conserved phenylalanine or tryptophan, this likely results from a read error. The chain has TRBV12-3 or TRBV12-4 and TRBJ2-2, with D possibly matching TRBD1 (5 bases). The CDR3 is 15 residues long. V dropped 5 bases and J dropped 4 bases, with 14 bases sitting between them. The CDR3 nucleotides read TGTGCCAGCAGTCCGGCTTCGACAGTCACCGGGGAGCTGTTTCTT. It specifies CASSPASTVTGELFL.

By share of the sample, this clonotype is medium-sized (0.01 to 0.1%). The chain has TRBV11-1 and TRBJ2-1; D gene uncertain. This CDR3 contains 12 residues. The germline V and J ends were trimmed by 1 base and 8 bases, with 6 bases remaining between them. CDR1 is SGHAT, CDR2 FQDESV, per germline (reference sequence). CDR3 in DNA: TGTGCCAGCAGCTTAGGGTGGGATGAGCAGTTCTTC. Encoded protein: CASSLGWDEQFF. The variable domain in full, with the rest retrieved from reference TRBV11-1 and TRBJ2-1, is EAEVAQSPRYKITEKSQAVAFWCDPISGHATLYWYRQILGQGPELLVQFQDESVVDDSQLPKDRFSAERLKGVDSTLKIQPAELGDSAMYLCASSLGWDEQFFGPGTRLTVL.

The V call is TRBV11-3, the J call TRBJ2-1, with D possibly TRBD2 on 6 matching bases. From germline, CDR1 is SGHNT and CDR2 YENEEA. The CDR3 loop spans 13 amino acids. The ends were cut back, 5 bases at V and 6 bases at J, with 11 bases in the middle. CDR3 DNA sequence: TGTGCCAGCAGCCGACTAGTGGGCAATGAGCAGTTCTTC. It translates to CASSRLVGNEQFF.

With respect to this clonotype: One base away lies a much larger clone, so this may be a sequencing read error. The J gene is TRBJ2-1, the V gene TRBV12-3 or TRBV12-4; 7 positions agree with TRBD1. The CDR3 runs 14 residues. The chain's CDR3 is CASTFQGDVNKQFF. Here the CDR3 DNA reads TGTGCCAGTACCTTTCAGGGGGACGTCAATAAGCAGTTCTTC.

On this clonotype itself: This sequence may be a read error, since a much larger clone differs from it by one base. The CDR3, as DNA: TGTGCCACCCACACGAGCACTGAAGCTTTCTTT. Its translation is CATHTSTEAFF. The chain recombines TRBV6-2 or TRBV6-3 with TRBJ1-1; D gene unclear. The CDR3 spans 11 residues. Germline-derived CDR1 and CDR2 are MNHEY and SVGEGT. V was cut by 10 bases and J by 4 bases, with 10 bases left in between.

Notes on this clonotype: A read error is possible here, since a much larger clone lies one base away. The chain combines TRBV11-2 with TRBJ2-5; 8 bases align to TRBD2. With 5 bases clipped from V and 5 bases from J, the junction kept 4 bases outside the gene matches. CDR1 SGHAT and CDR2 FQNNGV come from the germline V gene. The length of the CDR3 is 13 residues. This chain's CDR3 is CASSRTSRETQYF. CDR3 coding DNA: TGTGCCAGCAGCCGGACTAGCAGGGAGACCCAGTACTTC.

Turning to this clonotype: One end of the junction fails to match germline, which may point to a read error. This chain joins TRBV6-1 and TRBJ2-7, with a possible D match to TRBD2 (5 bases). The CDR3 consists of 17 residues. Germline CDR1 reads MNHNS; CDR2 reads SASEGT. The chain's CDR3 is CACSAVVTGWVNYEQYF. CDR3 sequence (DNA): TGTGCCTGCAGCGCGGTCGTTACGGGGTGGGTAAACTACGAGCAGTACTTC.

CDR3 sequence reads: CASSIILARFDEQFF. CDR3 in DNA: TGTGCCAGTAGTATAATTCTAGCGAGATTCGATGAGCAGTTCTTC. This chain joins TRBV19 and TRBJ2-1, with D perhaps matching TRBD2 (6 bases). This CDR3 is built from 15 residues. Germline V gene lookup returns CDR1 LNHDA and CDR2 SQIVND (reference sequence). V lost 2 bases and J lost 8, with 16 bases in between.

This clonotype was counted a few times. The CDR3 DNA is TGCGCCAGCAGTGAAGGGTTAGCGGGAGGATTAGAAGAGCAGTACTTC. Translation: CASSEGLAGGLEEQYF. The V and J genes are TRBV10-1 and TRBJ2-7; 10 nucleotides line up with TRBD2. After removal of 3 bases from V and 7 bases from J, the junction contained 12 bases not matched to a gene. The length of the CDR3 is 16 residues. Germline V lookup: CDR1 WNHNN, CDR2 SYGVQD (reference sequence).

Remarks on this clonotype: A much larger clone differs from this one at a single base, so this may be a read error. As the CDR3 is not closed by the conserved phenylalanine or tryptophan, this likely results from a read error. The chain combines TRBV12-3 or TRBV12-4 with TRBJ2-1; TRBD1 matches 7 bases. Trimming removed 4 bases from V and 1 base from J; junction bases left unmatched: 4. The CDR3 length is 15 residues. CDR3 in DNA: TGTGCCAGCAGTTCCCGGGACAGATCCTACAATGAGCAGTTCCTC. It codes for CASSSRDRSYNEQFL.

This clonotype was seen a single time. This may be a read error: a much more frequent sequence differs by one nucleotide. The rearrangement links TRBV7-8 to TRBJ2-3; D is possibly TRBD2 (6 bases). Trimming stripped 4 bases from V and 2 bases from J, with 25 bases between. In germline, CDR1 is SGHVS, CDR2 FQNEAQ. This CDR3 spans 19 amino acids. The CDR3 reads CASSSPFQRAGIATDTQYF. CDR3 in DNA: TGTGCCAGCAGCTCCCCGTTCCAGCGGGCGGGAATCGCCACAGATACGCAGTATTTT.

V usage is TRBV6-5 and J usage is TRBJ1-1, with D unresolved. Germline CDR1 is MNHEY and CDR2 is SVGAGI. The CDR3 length is 15 residues. V was cut by 0 bases and J by 0 bases, with 8 bases left in between. The chain's CDR3 is CASSYSTQVNTEAFF. The CDR3 nucleotides are TGTGCCAGCAGTTACTCGACCCAGGTGAACACTGAAGCTTTCTTT.

The chain has TRBV28 and TRBJ2-7, with unresolved D. This CDR3 spans 12 amino acids. Germline V gives CDR1 MDHEN, CDR2 SYDVKM. V lost 4 bases and J lost 6, with 10 bases in between. This CDR3 reads CASSSAGCEQYF. CDR3 sequence (DNA): TGTGCCAGCAGTTCCGCCGGCTGCGAGCAGTACTTC.

This clonotype was seen ten or more times. The chain combines TRBV6-2 or TRBV6-3 with TRBJ2-7, with a possible D match to TRBD2 (6 bases). V lost 6 bases, J lost 4 bases, and 13 bases lay in between. CDR1 MNHEY and CDR2 SVGEGT come from the germline V gene. The CDR3 covers 13 residues. The CDR3 sequence is CASSIPRGYEQYF. CDR3 DNA sequence: TGTGCCAGCAGCATCCCTCGGGGGTACGAGCAGTACTTC.

This clonotype was seen a handful of times. One base away lies a much larger clone, so this may be a sequencing read error. The gene calls are TRBV12-3 or TRBV12-4 and TRBJ2-1; D unclear. This CDR3 has 11 residues. V lost 3 bases and J 15 bases, leaving 12 bases between the germline ends. CDR3 sequence: CASSFTDPRFF. The CDR3 region has the DNA TGTGCCAGCAGTTTTACGGATCCGCGGTTCTTC.

Only one count was recorded for this clonotype. The genes are TRBV30 and TRBJ1-2, with no clear D. Looked up from germline, CDR1 is GTSNPN and CDR2 is SVGIG (reference sequence). The CDR3 is 15 amino acids. V was clipped by 1 base and J by 4 bases, with 16 bases between them. CDR3: CAWSASLGRLYGYTF. The CDR3 DNA sequence: TGTGCCTGGAGTGCCAGCTTGGGAAGACTCTATGGCTACACCTTC.

A remark on this clonotype: With a much larger clone just one base away, this may be a read error. The chain has TRBV6-1 and TRBJ1-2, with 8 bases lining up with TRBD1. The V gene's germline CDR1 is MNHNS and CDR2 SASEGT. There are 15 residues in the CDR3. Written as DNA, the CDR3 is TGTGTCAGCAGATCTAGGACAGGGCTTAACTATGGCTACACCTTC. Its protein is CVSRSRTGLNYGYTF.

V usage is TRBV5-4 and J usage is TRBJ2-1, with 10 bases lining up with TRBD2. With 10 bases clipped from V and 8 bases from J, the junction kept 18 bases outside the gene matches. The CDR3 contains 16 residues. Germline V gene sequence: CDR1 SGHNT, CDR2 YYREEE (reference sequence). CDR3: CAGNLGSSGSKDEQFF. The CDR3 DNA reads as TGTGCCGGCAACTTGGGGTCTAGCGGGAGCAAGGATGAGCAGTTCTTC.